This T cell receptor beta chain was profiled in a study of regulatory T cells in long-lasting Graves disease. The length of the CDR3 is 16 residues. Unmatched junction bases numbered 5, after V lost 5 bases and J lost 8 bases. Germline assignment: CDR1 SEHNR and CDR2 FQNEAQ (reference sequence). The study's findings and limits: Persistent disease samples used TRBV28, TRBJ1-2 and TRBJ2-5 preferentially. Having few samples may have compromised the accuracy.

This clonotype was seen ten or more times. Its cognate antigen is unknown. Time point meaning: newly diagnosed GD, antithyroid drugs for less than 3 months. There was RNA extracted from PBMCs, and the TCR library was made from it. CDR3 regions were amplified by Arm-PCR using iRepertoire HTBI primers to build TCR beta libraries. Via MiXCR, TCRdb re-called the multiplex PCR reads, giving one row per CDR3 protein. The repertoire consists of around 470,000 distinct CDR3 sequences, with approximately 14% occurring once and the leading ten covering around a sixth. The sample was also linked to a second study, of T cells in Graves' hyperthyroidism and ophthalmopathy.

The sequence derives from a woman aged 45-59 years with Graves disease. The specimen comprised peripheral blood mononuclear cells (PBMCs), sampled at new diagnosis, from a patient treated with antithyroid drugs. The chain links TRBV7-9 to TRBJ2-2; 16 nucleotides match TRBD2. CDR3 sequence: CASSPGLAGGPGELFF. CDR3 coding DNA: TGTGCCAGCAGCCCGGGACTAGCGGGAGGGCCTGGGGAGCTGTTTTTT.